Listed here are 8 T cell receptor beta chains from one sample, sequenced in a study of human T cells and chemical hapten exposure. From the RACE reads, TCRdb called clonotypes with MiXCR, one entry per CDR3 protein. The sample has around 380,000 distinct CDR3 sequences, more than 4.5% seen once. Time point denoted: patch test 1, 2 weeks after DPC sensitization. The treatment here: therapeutic diphenylcyclopropenone sensitization with weekly scalp DPC. The input for sequencing was whole blood, taken in connection with sensitization to the hapten diphenylcyclopropenone (DPC). These receptors all come from a woman between 50 and 59 years old with alopecia areata. Some clones in this sample may be carry-over from other donors' samples.

Many counts were recorded for this clonotype. J is TRBJ2-2 and V is TRBV29-1, with D unclear. The germline V and J ends were trimmed by 0 bases and 6 bases, with 11 bases remaining between them. There are 14 residues in the CDR3. The germline V gene has CDR1 SQVTM and CDR2 ANQGSEA. The CDR3 nucleotides are TGCAGCGTTGAAGATCGGCAAGTTGCCGGGGAGCTGTTTTTT. Encoded protein: CSVEDRQVAGELFF.

This clonotype was recorded at least ten times. This chain uses TRBV27 with TRBJ1-5, with D maybe TRBD1 (6 bases). This CDR3 region has 14 residues. CDR1 is MNHEY, CDR2 SMNVEV, per germline (reference sequence). Trimming pared 7 bases from V and 5 bases from J, leaving 15 bases between. CDR3 nucleotides: TGTGCCAGCACCATGTCAGGGGCCGATCAGCCCCAGCATTTT. The encoded protein is CASTMSGADQPQHF.

Ten or more counts support this clonotype. The chain combines TRBV6-5 with TRBJ2-1; 10 bases map to TRBD2. The CDR3 contains 14 residues. Germline-derived CDR1 and CDR2 are MNHEY and SVGAGI. The junction had 3 bases not matched to a gene; V was cut back by 2 bases and J by 8 bases. In DNA, the CDR3 is TGTGCCAGCAGTTACGTCCTAGCGGGAGATGAGCAGTTCTTC. Translation gives CASSYVLAGDEQFF.

This clonotype was seen a few times. The chain joins TRBV6-2 or TRBV6-3 to TRBJ2-3; a weak D match, TRBD2 (6 bases). Trimming cost V 6 bases and J 1 base, with 11 bases left between them. The germline V gene encodes CDR1 MNHEY and CDR2 SVGEGT. The CDR3 totals 14 residues. The CDR3 sequence is CASSYRERTDTQYF. The CDR3 DNA is TGTGCCAGCAGCTATCGGGAGCGCACAGATACGCAGTATTTT.

A word on this clonotype: Being one base from a much bigger clone, this may be a read error. CDR3 sequence (DNA): TGCGCCAGCGCGCGGGGACTAGTACAAGAGACCCAGTACTTC. Translated: CASARGLVQETQYF. The gene calls are TRBV5-1 and TRBJ2-5, with TRBD2 matching 8 bases. Germline CDR1 SGHRS, CDR2 YFSETQ. After removal of 7 bases from V and 2 bases from J, the junction contained 7 bases not matched to a gene. CDR3 length equals 14 residues.

This clonotype appeared many times. The chain links TRBV25-1 to TRBJ2-1, with D hard to call. Germline V lookup: CDR1 MGHDK, CDR2 SYGVNS. The V gene lost 1 base and the J gene lost 3 bases, with 10 bases spanning the gap. This CDR3 has 15 amino acids. CDR3 amino acids: CASSEWVGNYNEQFF. For the CDR3, the DNA is TGTGCCAGCAGTGAATGGGTGGGTAACTACAATGAGCAGTTCTTC.

This clonotype has at least ten counts. DNA of the CDR3: TGTGCCAGCAGTCCGAGGGTTTCTCGCCCCTACGAGCAGTACTTC. This encodes CASSPRVSRPYEQYF. V gene TRBV28 combines with J gene TRBJ2-7; perhaps TRBD2 as D (5 bases). The CDR3 totals 15 residues. The V and J ends lost 5 bases and 2 bases respectively, with 16 bases between them. Germline V gene sequence: CDR1 MDHEN, CDR2 SYDVKM. Using reference TRBV28 and TRBJ2-7 for the parts outside the CDR3, the full variable domain is DVKVTQSSRYLVKRTGEKVFLECVQDMDHENMFWYRQDPGLGLRLIYFSYDVKMKEKGDIPEGYSVSREKKERFSLILESASTNQTSMYLCASSPRVSRPYEQYFGPGTRLTVT.

The table lists this clonotype with many counts. V and J are TRBV3-1 and TRBJ2-2; a possible D gene is TRBD2 (7 bases). The V gene's germline CDR1 is LGHDT and CDR2 YNNKEL (reference sequence). V lost 2 bases to trimming and J lost 2 bases, with 12 bases between them. The CDR3 loop spans 16 amino acids. The CDR3 sequence: CASSQRGGPNTGELFF. The CDR3, as DNA: TGTGCCAGCAGCCAACGCGGGGGCCCAAACACCGGGGAGCTGTTTTTT.